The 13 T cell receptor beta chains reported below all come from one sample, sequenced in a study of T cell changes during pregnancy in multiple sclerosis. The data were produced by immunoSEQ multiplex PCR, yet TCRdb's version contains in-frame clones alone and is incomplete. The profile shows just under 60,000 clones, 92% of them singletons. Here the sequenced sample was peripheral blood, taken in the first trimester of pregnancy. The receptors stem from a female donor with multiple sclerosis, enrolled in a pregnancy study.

Here the CDR3 DNA reads TGTGCCAGCTCACCAGGACTAGCGGGGGGCACCGGGGAGCTGTTTTTT. Residues: CASSPGLAGGTGELFF. The chain couples TRBV18 to TRBJ2-2; 14 bases fit TRBD2. The CDR3 runs to 16 residues. Germline V gene sequence: CDR1 KGHSH, CDR2 LQKENI. V dropped 2 bases and J dropped 4; count of bases not matched to a gene: 0.

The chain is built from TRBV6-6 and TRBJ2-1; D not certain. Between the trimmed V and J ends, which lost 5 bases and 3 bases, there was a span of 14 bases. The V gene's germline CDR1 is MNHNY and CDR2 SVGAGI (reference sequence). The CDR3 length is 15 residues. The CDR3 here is CASSPTDSGYNEQFF. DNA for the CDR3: TGTGCCAGCAGTCCAACAGATTCAGGCTACAATGAGCAGTTCTTC.

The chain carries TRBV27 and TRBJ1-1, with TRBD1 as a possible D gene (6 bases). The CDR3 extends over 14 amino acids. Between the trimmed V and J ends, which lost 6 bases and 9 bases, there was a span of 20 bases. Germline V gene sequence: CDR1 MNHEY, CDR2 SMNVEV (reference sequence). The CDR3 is CASSPRGGTYKAFF. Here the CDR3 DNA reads TGTGCCAGCAGCCCCAGAGGGGGAACTTACAAAGCTTTCTTT.

CDR3 DNA sequence: TGTGCCAGCAGCCGAACAGGGGGTGGCACTGAAGCTTTCTTT. Its protein product is CASSRTGGGTEAFF. The chain recombines TRBV7-9 with TRBJ1-1; 8 bases are a match to TRBD1. The ends lost 5 bases at V and 4 bases at J; junction bases unmatched: 6. Germline CDR1 SEHNR, CDR2 FQNEAQ (reference sequence). CDR3 length: 14 amino acids.

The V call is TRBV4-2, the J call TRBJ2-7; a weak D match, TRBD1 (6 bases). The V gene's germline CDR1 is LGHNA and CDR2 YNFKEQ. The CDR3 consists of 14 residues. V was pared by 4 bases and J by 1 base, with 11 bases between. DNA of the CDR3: TGTGCCAGCAGCCTAGGACAGCCATCCTACGAGCAGTACTTC. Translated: CASSLGQPSYEQYF.

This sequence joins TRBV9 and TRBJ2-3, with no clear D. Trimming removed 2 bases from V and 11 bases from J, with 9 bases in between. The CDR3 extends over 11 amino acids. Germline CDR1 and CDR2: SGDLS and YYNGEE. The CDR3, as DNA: TGTGCCAGCAGCGTGGGCCCTCAGCAGTATTTT. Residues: CASSVGPQQYF. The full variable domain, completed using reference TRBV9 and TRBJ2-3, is DSGVTQTPKHLITATGQRVTLRCSPRSGDLSVYWYQQSLDQGLQFLIQYYNGEERAKGNILERFSAQQFPDLHSELNLSSLELGDSALYFCASSVGPQQYFGPGTRLTVL.

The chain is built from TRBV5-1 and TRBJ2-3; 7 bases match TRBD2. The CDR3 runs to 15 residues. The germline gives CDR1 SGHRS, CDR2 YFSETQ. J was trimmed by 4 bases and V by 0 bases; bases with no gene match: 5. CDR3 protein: CASSLVPLAADTQYF. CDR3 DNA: TGCGCCAGCAGCTTGGTCCCCCTAGCGGCAGATACGCAGTATTTT.

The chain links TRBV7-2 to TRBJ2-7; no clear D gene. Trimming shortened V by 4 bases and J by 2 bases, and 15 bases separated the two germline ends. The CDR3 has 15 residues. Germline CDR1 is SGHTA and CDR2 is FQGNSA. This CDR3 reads CASSSLARSPYEQYF. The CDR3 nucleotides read TGTGCCAGCAGCTCGCTGGCCAGGTCCCCCTACGAGCAGTACTTC.

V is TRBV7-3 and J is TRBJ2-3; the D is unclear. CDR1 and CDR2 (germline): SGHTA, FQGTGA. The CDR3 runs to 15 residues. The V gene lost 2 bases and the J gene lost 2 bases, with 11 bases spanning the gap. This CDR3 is CASSLARSPTDTQYF. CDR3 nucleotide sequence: TGTGCCAGCAGCTTAGCTAGGTCCCCCACAGATACGCAGTATTTT.

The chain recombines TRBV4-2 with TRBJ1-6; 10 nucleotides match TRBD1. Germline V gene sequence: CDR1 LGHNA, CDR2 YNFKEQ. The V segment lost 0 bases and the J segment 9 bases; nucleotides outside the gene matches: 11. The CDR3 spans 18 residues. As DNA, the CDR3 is TGTGCCAGCAGCCAAGAGGGACAGGGGATTAATGTCGGTTCACCCCTCCACTTT. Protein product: CASSQEGQGINVGSPLHF.

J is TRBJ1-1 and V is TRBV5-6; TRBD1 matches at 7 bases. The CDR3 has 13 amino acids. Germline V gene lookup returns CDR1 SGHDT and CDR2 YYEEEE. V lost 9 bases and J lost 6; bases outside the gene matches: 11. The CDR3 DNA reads TGTGCCAACCCGACAGGGTGGGTGTCTGAAGCTTTCTTT. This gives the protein CANPTGWVSEAFF.

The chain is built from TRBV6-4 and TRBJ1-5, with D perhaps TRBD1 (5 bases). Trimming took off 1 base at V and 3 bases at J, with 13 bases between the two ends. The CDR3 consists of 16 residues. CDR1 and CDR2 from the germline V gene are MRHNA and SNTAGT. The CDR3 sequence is CASSDFGREDNQPQHF. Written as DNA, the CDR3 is TGTGCCAGCAGTGACTTTGGCAGGGAAGACAATCAGCCCCAGCATTTT.

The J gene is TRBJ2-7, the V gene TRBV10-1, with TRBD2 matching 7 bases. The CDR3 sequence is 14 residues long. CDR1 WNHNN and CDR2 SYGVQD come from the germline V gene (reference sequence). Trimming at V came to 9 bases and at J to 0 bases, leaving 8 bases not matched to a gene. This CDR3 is CARVEGGRSYEQYF. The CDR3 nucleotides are TGCGCCAGGGTCGAGGGAGGGCGCTCCTACGAGCAGTACTTC.